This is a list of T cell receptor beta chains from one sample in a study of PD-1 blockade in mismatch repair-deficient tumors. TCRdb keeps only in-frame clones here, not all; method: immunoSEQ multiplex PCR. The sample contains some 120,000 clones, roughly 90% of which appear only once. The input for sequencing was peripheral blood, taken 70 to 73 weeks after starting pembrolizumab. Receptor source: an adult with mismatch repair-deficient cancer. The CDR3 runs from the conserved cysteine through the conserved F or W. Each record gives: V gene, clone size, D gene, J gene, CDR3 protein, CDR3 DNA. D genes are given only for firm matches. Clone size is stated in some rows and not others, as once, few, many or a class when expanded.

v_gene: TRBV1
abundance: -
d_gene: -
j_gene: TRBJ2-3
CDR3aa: CTSSRGQGATDTQYF
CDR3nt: TGCACCAGCAGCCGAGGACAGGGGGCGACAGATACGCAGTATTTT

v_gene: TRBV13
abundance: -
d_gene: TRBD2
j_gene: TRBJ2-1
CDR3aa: CASSPQRGGSLHEQFF
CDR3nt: TGTGCCAGCAGCCCACAACGGGGAGGGAGTTTACATGAGCAGTTCTTC

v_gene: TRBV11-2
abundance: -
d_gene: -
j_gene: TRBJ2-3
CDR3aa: CASSLGVWSDTQYF
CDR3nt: TGTGCCAGCAGCTTAGGGGTGTGGAGCGATACGCAGTATTTT

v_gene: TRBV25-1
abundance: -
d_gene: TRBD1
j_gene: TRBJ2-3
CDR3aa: CASSVQGTDTQYF
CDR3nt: TGTGCCAGCAGTGTACAGGGGACAGATACGCAGTATTTT

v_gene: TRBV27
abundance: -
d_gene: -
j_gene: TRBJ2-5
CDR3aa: CASSSITSTGASETQYF
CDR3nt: TGTGCCAGCAGTTCCATCACCAGTACGGGGGCGAGTGAGACCCAGTACTTC

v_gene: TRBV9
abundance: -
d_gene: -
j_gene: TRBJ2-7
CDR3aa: CASSVGGPAYEQYF
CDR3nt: TGTGCCAGCAGCGTAGGCGGTCCTGCCTACGAGCAGTACTTC

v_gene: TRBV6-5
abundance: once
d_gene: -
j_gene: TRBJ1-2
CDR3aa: CASSYSPQGHYGYTF
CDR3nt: TGTGCCAGCAGTTACTCGCCTCAGGGGCACTATGGCTACACCTTC

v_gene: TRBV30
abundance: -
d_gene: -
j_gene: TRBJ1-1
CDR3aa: CAWKRDRSNTEAFF
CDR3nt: TGTGCCTGGAAGAGAGACAGGTCTAACACTGAAGCTTTCTTT

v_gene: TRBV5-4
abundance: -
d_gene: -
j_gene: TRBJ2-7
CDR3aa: CASSDDEGVSSYEQYF
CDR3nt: TGTGCCAGCAGCGATGACGAGGGAGTTAGCTCCTACGAGCAGTACTTC

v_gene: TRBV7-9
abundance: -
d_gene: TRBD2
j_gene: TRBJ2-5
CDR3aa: CASSFATSGEETQYF
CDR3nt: TGTGCCAGCAGCTTCGCGACTAGCGGGGAAGAGACCCAGTACTTC

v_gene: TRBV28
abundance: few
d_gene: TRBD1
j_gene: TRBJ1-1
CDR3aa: CASSLPGQGVTEAFF
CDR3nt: TGTGCCAGCAGCCTGCCAGGACAGGGGGTCACTGAAGCTTTCTTT

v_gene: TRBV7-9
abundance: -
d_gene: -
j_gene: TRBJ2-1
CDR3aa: CASSSPPVQFF
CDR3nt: TGTGCCAGCAGCTCCCCGCCGGTGCAGTTCTTC

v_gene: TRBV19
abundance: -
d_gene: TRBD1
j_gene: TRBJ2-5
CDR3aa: CATKNDREAQETQYF
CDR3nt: TGTGCCACCAAAAACGACAGGGAAGCCCAAGAGACCCAGTACTTC

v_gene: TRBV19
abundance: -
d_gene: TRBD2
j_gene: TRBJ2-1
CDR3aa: CASSPGLAGGLDEQFF
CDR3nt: TGTGCCAGTAGTCCTGGACTAGCGGGAGGGTTGGATGAGCAGTTCTTC

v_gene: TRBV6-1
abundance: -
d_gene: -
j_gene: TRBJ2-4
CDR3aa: CASSDPRQALAKNIQYF
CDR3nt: TGTGCCAGCAGTGACCCTAGACAGGCATTAGCCAAAAACATTCAGTACTTC

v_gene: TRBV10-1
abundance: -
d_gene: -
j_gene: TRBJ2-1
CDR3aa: CASRKLSSRADEQFF
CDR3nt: TGCGCCAGCAGGAAACTTAGTTCTCGGGCCGATGAGCAGTTCTTC

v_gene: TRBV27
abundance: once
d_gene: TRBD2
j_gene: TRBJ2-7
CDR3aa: CASSLLGGSGTVQYF
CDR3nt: TGTGCCAGCAGTTTATTAGGCGGGAGCGGCACCGTGCAGTACTTC

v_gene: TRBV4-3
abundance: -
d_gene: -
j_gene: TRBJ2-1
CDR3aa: CASSQKGNEQFF
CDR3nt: TGCGCCAGCAGCCAAAAAGGTAATGAGCAGTTCTTC

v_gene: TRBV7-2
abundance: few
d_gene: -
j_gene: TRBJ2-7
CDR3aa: CASSSPTTSYEQYF
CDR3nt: TGTGCCAGCAGCTCTCCGACGACTAGTTACGAGCAGTACTTC

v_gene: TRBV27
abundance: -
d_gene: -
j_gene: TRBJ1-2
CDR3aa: CASSLGQGYGYTF
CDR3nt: TGTGCCAGCAGTTTAGGCCAGGGCTATGGCTACACCTTC

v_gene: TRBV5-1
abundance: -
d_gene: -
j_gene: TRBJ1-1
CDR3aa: CASSHRQVGTEAFF
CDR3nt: TGCGCCAGCAGTCACCGACAGGTTGGTACTGAAGCTTTCTTT

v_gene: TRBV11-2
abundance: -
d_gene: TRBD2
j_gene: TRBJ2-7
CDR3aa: CASSASSGSSYEQYF
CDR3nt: TGTGCCAGCAGCGCCTCTAGCGGGAGTTCCTACGAGCAGTACTTC

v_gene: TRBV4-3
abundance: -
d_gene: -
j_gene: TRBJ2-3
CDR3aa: CASSQDRASPDTQYF
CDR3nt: TGCGCCAGCAGCCAAGATCGGGCTAGCCCAGATACGCAGTATTTT

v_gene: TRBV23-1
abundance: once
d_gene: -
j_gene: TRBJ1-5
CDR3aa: CASSRIGGGLNQPQHF
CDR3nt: TGCGCCAGCAGTCGAATAGGGGGAGGTCTAAATCAGCCCCAGCATTTT

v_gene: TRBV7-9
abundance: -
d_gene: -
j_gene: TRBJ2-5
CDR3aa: CASSLSVKETQYF
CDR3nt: TGTGCCAGCAGCTTATCAGTGAAGGAGACCCAGTACTTC

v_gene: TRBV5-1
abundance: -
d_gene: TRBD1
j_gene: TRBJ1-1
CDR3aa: CASSPGQGNTEAFF
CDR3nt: TGCGCCAGCAGCCCCGGACAGGGGAACACTGAAGCTTTCTTT

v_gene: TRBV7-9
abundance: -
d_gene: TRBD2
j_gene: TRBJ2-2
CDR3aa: CAGTSGRALAGELFF
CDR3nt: TGTGCCGGGACTAGCGGGAGGGCCCTCGCCGGGGAGCTGTTTTTT

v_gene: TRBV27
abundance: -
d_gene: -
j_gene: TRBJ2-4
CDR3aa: CASSKNRVAKNIQYF
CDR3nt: TGTGCCAGCAGTAAAAATCGAGTAGCCAAAAACATTCAGTACTTC

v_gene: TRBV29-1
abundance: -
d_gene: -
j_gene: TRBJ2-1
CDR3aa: CSVEDLSEGNEQFF
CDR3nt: TGCAGCGTTGAAGATCTAAGTGAGGGCAATGAGCAGTTCTTC

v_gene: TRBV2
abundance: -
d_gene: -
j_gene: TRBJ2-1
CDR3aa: CASSEASAIPLWNEQFF
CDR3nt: TGTGCCAGCAGTGAAGCATCGGCTATCCCTCTCTGGAATGAGCAGTTCTTC

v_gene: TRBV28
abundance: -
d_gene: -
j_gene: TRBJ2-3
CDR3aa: CASIAGGAGDTQYF
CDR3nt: TGTGCCAGCATCGCCGGGGGCGCGGGAGATACGCAGTATTTT

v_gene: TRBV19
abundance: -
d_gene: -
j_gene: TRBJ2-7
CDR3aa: CASSIQGFYEQYF
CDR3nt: TGTGCCAGTAGTATCCAGGGCTTCTACGAGCAGTACTTC

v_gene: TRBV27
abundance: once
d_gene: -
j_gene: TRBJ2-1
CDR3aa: CASSSLSYNEQFF
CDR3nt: TGTGCCAGCAGTTCCCTCTCCTACAATGAGCAGTTCTTC

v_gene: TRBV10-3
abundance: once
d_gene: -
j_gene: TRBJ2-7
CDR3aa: CAISDSGGGYEQYF
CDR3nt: TGTGCCATCAGTGATTCTGGGGGAGGCTACGAGCAGTACTTC

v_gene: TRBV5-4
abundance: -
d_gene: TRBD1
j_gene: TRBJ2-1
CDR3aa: CASSPYRGDNEQFF
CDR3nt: TGTGCCAGCAGCCCTTACAGGGGTGACAATGAGCAGTTCTTC

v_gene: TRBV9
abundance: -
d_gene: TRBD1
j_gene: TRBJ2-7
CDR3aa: CASSQDRGTSYEQYF
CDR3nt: TGTGCCAGCAGCCAAGACAGGGGTACCTCCTACGAGCAGTACTTC

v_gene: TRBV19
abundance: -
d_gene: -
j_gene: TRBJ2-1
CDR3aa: CASSTEGGNEQFF
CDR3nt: TGTGCCAGTAGTACCGAGGGAGGCAATGAGCAGTTCTTC

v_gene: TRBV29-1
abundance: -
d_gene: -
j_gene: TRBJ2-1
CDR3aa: CSVEESGEDEQFF
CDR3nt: TGCAGCGTTGAAGAGTCAGGGGAGGATGAGCAGTTCTTC

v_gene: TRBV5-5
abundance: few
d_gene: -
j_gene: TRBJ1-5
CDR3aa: CASSSGHRQPQHF
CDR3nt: TGTGCCAGCAGCTCAGGACATCGTCAGCCCCAGCATTTT

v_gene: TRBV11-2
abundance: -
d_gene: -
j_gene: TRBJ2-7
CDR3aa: CASSLQRAYEQYF
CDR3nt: TGTGCCAGCAGCCTACAAAGGGCCTACGAGCAGTACTTC

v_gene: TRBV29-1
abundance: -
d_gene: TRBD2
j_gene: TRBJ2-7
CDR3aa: CSVEGLAYEQYF
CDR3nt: TGCAGCGTCGAAGGACTAGCCTACGAGCAGTACTTC

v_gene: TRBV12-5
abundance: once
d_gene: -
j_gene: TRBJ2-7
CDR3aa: CASGLVGGLREQYF
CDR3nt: TGTGCTAGTGGCCTCGTCGGGGGATTGAGGGAGCAGTACTTC

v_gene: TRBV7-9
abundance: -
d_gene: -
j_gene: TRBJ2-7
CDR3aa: CASSLVRGLLFSYEQYF
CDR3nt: TGTGCCAGCAGCTTAGTCAGGGGACTCCTTTTCTCTTACGAGCAGTACTTC

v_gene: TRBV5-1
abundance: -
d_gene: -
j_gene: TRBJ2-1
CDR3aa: CASSAPNEQFF
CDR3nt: TGCGCCAGCAGCGCACCCAATGAGCAGTTCTTC

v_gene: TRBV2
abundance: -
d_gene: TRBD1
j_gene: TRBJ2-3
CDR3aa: CASSEGLMTGGASDTQYF
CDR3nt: TGTGCCAGCAGTGAAGGCCTCATGACAGGGGGCGCATCAGATACGCAGTATTTT

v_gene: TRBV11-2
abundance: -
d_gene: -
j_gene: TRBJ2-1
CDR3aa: CASSLNEQFF
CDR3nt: TGTGCCAGCAGCCTGAATGAGCAGTTCTTC

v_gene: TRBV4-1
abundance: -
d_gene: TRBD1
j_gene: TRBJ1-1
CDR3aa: CASSQERRGQQRNTEAFF
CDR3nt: TGCGCCAGCAGCCAAGAACGACGGGGACAGCAGCGAAACACTGAAGCTTTCTTT

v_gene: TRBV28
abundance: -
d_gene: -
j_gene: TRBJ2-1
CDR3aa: CASSLTVNEQFF
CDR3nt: TGTGCCAGCAGTTTAACGGTTAATGAGCAGTTCTTC

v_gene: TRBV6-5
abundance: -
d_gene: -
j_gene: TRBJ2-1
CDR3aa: CASSPSGGEQFF
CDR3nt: TGTGCCAGCAGTCCTTCGGGCGGCGAGCAGTTCTTC

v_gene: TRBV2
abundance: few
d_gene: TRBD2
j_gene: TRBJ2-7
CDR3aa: CASSEDEGLADF
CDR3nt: TGTGCCAGCAGCGAAGACGAGGGACTAGCGGACTTC

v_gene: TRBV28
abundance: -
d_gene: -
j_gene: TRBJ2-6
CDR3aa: CASSLGRANVLTF
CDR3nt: TGTGCCAGCAGTTTGGGCCGGGCCAACGTCCTGACTTTC

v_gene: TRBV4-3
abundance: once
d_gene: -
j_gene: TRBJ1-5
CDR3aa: CASSQRLDYRVRQPQHF
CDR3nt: TGCGCCAGCAGCCAAAGACTCGATTACAGGGTGCGGCAGCCCCAGCATTTT

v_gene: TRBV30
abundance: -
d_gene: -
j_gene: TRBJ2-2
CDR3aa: CAWSSGLGELFF
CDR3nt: TGTGCCTGGAGTTCCGGGCTCGGGGAGCTGTTTTTT

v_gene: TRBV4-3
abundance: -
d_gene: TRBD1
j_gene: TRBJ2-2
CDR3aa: CASSQDPYRGQRTGELFF
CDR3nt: TGCGCCAGCAGCCAAGACCCTTACAGGGGGCAACGCACCGGGGAGCTGTTTTTT

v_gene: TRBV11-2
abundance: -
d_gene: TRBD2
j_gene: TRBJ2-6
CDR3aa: CASSTIRGDPGANVLTF
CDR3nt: TGTGCCAGCAGCACCATCCGGGGGGACCCTGGGGCCAACGTCCTGACTTTC